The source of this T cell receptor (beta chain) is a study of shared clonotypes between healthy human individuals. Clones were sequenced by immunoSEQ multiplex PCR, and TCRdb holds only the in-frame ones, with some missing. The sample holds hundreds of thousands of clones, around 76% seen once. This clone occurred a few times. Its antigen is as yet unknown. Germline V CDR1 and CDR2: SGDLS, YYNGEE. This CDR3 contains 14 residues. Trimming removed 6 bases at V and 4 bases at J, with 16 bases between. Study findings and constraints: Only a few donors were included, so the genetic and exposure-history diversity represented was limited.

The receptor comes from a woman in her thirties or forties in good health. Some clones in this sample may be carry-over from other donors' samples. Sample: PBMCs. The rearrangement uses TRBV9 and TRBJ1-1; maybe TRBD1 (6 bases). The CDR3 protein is CASNEGYRATEAFF. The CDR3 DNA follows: TGTGCCAGCAACGAGGGATACAGGGCCACTGAAGCTTTCTTT.